This T cell receptor (beta chain) was sequenced for a study of blood T cell repertoires in COVID-19. Study in general: Sites in the United States, Italy and Spain provided acute and convalescent COVID-19 samples. The analysed material was cDNA or gDNA that came from T cells, B-cell-depleted T cells, or PBMCs.

Germline V CDR1 and CDR2: SGHVS, FQNEAQ. Trimming removed 3 bases from V and 0 bases from J; junction bases left unmatched: 11. This CDR3 contains 19 residues. Enrolled during active infection, Seattle patients were then followed longitudinally. TCRdb's table, derived via immunoSEQ multiplex PCR, lists solely in-frame clones and lacks some. The sample shows 180,000 or so clones, 81% of them seen only once. The source of this sequence is a woman aged 40-49 years with COVID-19, enrolled during active disease. The chain couples TRBV7-8 to TRBJ2-1; 10 bases are a match to TRBD2. The sequencing sample was made of peripheral blood. For the CDR3, the DNA is TGTGCCAGCAGCTTTCGGACTAGCGGACGATACAGCTCCTACAATGAGCAGTTCTTC. Its protein is CASSFRTSGRYSSYNEQFF.